Here is one TCR beta chain with its context. Which antigen it targets is not known. No quality values exist for individual bases; no much larger clone is one base distant. These data belong to a study of control samples from healthy donors and cancer patients (TCRdb year 2020). The library was obtained by the immunoSEQ multiplex PCR assay. TCRdb re-hosts the immuneACCESS table, in-frame sequences only. Its copies lack some clones; in the studies checked, an unresolved V gene accounts for under half of them, and the cause for the rest is not known. Recorded for this sample are fewer than 110,000 clones; approximately 90% of them occurred a single time. The ten largest clones take up about a fifth of the sample. The CDR3 covers 14 residues, taking in both the cysteine and the phenylalanine. Only the CDR3 DNA is retained, 42 bases long and in frame from the first base. CDR1 and CDR2 were assigned from the germline V gene as KGHDR and SFDVKD. The junction carries 10 bases between V and J, which are trimmed by 5 bases and 4 bases respectively.

The receptor was isolated from a man in his 60s with lung cancer. Sequences were obtained from PBMCs. The sequence links TRBV24-1 to TRBJ2-2; tentative D gene TRBD2, with 6 bases matching. The DNA sequence reads TGTGCCACCAGTGGTGGGAGGAGCACCGGGGAGCTGTTTTTT. Translated, this is CATSGGRSTGELFF.